This T cell receptor beta chain comes out of a study of early T cells in non-severe SARS-CoV-2 infection. This clonotype was counted many times. Germline V CDR1 and CDR2: SGHNT, YYREEE (reference sequence). This CDR3 is 15 amino acids long. J gave up 2 bases and V 4 bases, and 5 bases lay outside the gene matches. Tagging with unique molecular identifiers was applied to individual cDNA molecules. TCRdb itself ran the 5' RACE reads through MiXCR, one entry per CDR3 protein. The sample has about 84,000 distinct CDR3 sequences; around 10% are singletons. The sequenced material came from whole blood. This receptor was identified in an adult who was a healthcare worker with PCR-confirmed SARS-CoV-2 infection or an uninfected control (not recorded which). The V and J genes are TRBV5-4 and TRBJ2-5, with 10 nucleotides matching TRBD2. The CDR3 sequence is CASSIRLAGQETQYF. The CDR3 DNA reads as TGTGCCAGCAGCATCCGACTAGCGGGTCAAGAGACCCAGTACTTC.